These 15 T cell receptor beta chains came from one sample sequenced in a study of molecular identifiers for immune sequencing clone quantification. TCRdb analysed the PCR reads with MiXCR anew, one entry per CDR3 protein. The table shows 460,000 or so distinct CDR3 sequences, with under 30% occurring only once. The sequenced sample consisted of naive CD8+ T cells from blood, with Jurkat cell RNA spiked in. Subset reported: FACS-sorted CD8+CD4-CCR7+CD45RA+ naive T cells. The receptors come from a human donor in good health. Some libraries in this study had Jurkat cell RNA spiked in.

The sample holds a few counts of this clonotype. The chain employs TRBV9 and TRBJ1-1; D perhaps matches TRBD1 (5 bases). In germline, CDR1 is SGDLS, CDR2 YYNGEE. The CDR3 covers 13 residues. V was clipped by 3 bases and J by 6 bases, with 12 bases between them. CDR3 sequence: CASSAFGRAEAFF. The CDR3 nucleotides read TGTGCCAGCAGCGCCTTCGGCAGGGCTGAAGCTTTCTTT. Complete variable domain (other parts from reference TRBV9 and TRBJ1-1): DSGVTQTPKHLITATGQRVTLRCSPRSGDLSVYWYQQSLDQGLQFLIQYYNGEERAKGNILERFSAQQFPDLHSELNLSSLELGDSALYFCASSAFGRAEAFFGQGTRLTVV.

This clonotype appeared many times. The rearrangement links TRBV4-1 to TRBJ1-5; D gene uncertain. Per germline, CDR1 MGHRA and CDR2 YSYEKL. V was clipped by 1 base and J by 7 bases, with 5 bases between them. This CDR3 spans 12 amino acids. This CDR3 reads CASSQVGQPQHF. The CDR3 DNA is TGCGCCAGCAGCCAAGTGGGGCAGCCCCAGCATTTT.

J is TRBJ1-3 and V is TRBV12-3 or TRBV12-4; D is possibly TRBD1 (5 bases). V was pared by 6 bases and J by 6 bases, with 15 bases between. CDR3 length: 14 residues. The CDR3 coding sequence is TGTGCCAGCAGCCCCCGGGACGGAGCAAACACCATATATTTT. This encodes CASSPRDGANTIYF.

The chain joins TRBV6-2 or TRBV6-3 to TRBJ2-2, with D perhaps TRBD1 (5 bases). CDR1 and CDR2 from the germline V gene are MNHEY and SVGEGT. V was shortened by 6 bases and J by 1 base, with 9 bases between the two germline ends. The CDR3 is made up of 14 amino acids. The CDR3 coding sequence is TGTGCCAGCAGAATCGACAGGAACACCGGGGAGCTGTTTTTT. This sequence encodes CASRIDRNTGELFF.

This clonotype occurred a few times. The chain has TRBV10-3 and TRBJ2-6, with 12 nucleotides matching TRBD1. CDR1 is ENHRY, CDR2 SYGVKD, per germline. Trimming cost V 6 bases and J 1 base; bases outside gene matches: 10. This CDR3 is 19 amino acids long. The CDR3 DNA is TGTGCCATCAGGGGGACAGGGGGCTTAATCTCGTCTGGGGCCAACGTCCTGACTTTC. Its protein is CAIRGTGGLISSGANVLTF.

This clonotype was counted between two and nine times. The chain joins TRBV19 to TRBJ1-5; TRBD1 might be the D (5 bases). V shed 3 bases and J shed 0 bases, with 15 bases lying between them. The CDR3 length is 17 residues. Germline lookup yields CDR1 LNHDA and CDR2 SQIVND (reference sequence). The CDR3 DNA reads TGTGCCAGTAGTATGGACATTAATTATCATAGCAATCAGCCCCAGCATTTT. Translated: CASSMDINYHSNQPQHF.

In this sample, this clonotype turned up many times. The chain links TRBV6-5 to TRBJ2-6; D is ambiguous. Trimming pared 5 bases from V and 0 bases from J, leaving 8 bases between. This CDR3 has 15 residues. Germline loops: CDR1 MNHEY, CDR2 SVGAGI. CDR3 sequence reads: CASSDTYSGANVLTF. In DNA form, the CDR3 reads TGTGCCAGCAGTGACACCTACTCTGGGGCCAACGTCCTGACTTTC.

The J gene is TRBJ2-5, the V gene TRBV6-5, with D possibly TRBD2 on 6 matching bases. V was clipped by 5 bases and J by 9 bases, with 10 bases between them. Per the germline V gene, CDR1 is MNHEY and CDR2 is SVGAGI. The CDR3 has 11 residues. This CDR3 is CASSPGEPQYF. In DNA, the CDR3 is TGTGCCAGCAGTCCGGGGGAGCCCCAGTACTTC.

This clonotype was picked up many times. The chain couples TRBV29-1 to TRBJ2-3; possible D gene TRBD1, 6 bases. The CDR3 is made up of 18 amino acids. CDR1 and CDR2 (germline): SQVTM, ANQGSEA. Deletions cut 0 bases from V and 2 bases from J, with 21 bases between. The CDR3 bases are TGCAGCGTTGAAGATCTTATGGGGGCCCATATTACCACAGATACGCAGTATTTT. This translates into CSVEDLMGAHITTDTQYF.

As concerns this clonotype: At one of its ends the junction is not consistent with the germline gene, which may arise from a read error. V gene TRBV11-2 combines with J gene TRBJ2-1; 10 positions agree with TRBD2. Germline V gene sequence: CDR1 SGHAT, CDR2 FQNNGV. The CDR3 has 17 amino acids. The CDR3 coding sequence is TGTGCCAGCAGCCCAAGAGCCGGGACTAGCGACCGCAATGGGCAGTTCTTC. It encodes CASSPRAGTSDRNGQFF.

This clonotype has just one count. A read error may be the cause here, since a much bigger clone is one base away. The chain is built from TRBV27 and TRBJ1-3, with 10 positions matching TRBD1. CDR3 length: 15 amino acids. V lost 6 bases and J lost 4; bases outside the gene matches: 6. CDR1 is MNHEY, CDR2 SMNVEV, per germline (reference sequence). CDR3 region: CASRQTGGVGNTIYF. Here the CDR3 DNA reads TGTGCCAGCAGACAGACAGGGGGCGTCGGAAACACCATATATTTT.

To note about this clonotype: A clone one base away is much larger, so this may be a read error. Without the conserved terminal phenylalanine or tryptophan, this CDR3 likely stems from a read error. The chain is built from TRBV14 and TRBJ2-6; unclear D gene. Trimming removed 4 bases at V and 1 base at J, with 17 bases between. This CDR3 spans 18 amino acids. Germline V gives CDR1 SGHDN, CDR2 FVKESK. The CDR3 loop reads CASSLGWADTSGANVLTL. CDR3 nucleotide sequence: TGTGCCAGCAGCCTTGGCTGGGCTGATACATCTGGGGCCAACGTCCTGACTCTC.

This clonotype was seen many times. The gene calls are TRBV6-1 and TRBJ1-1; D is perhaps TRBD1 (5 bases). Trimming stripped 7 bases from V and 2 bases from J, with 11 bases between. CDR3 length equals 13 residues. The germline V gene has CDR1 MNHNS and CDR2 SASEGT. DNA for the CDR3: TGTGCCAGCACCGCCGGGGACAACACTGAAGCTTTCTTT. This translates into CASTAGDNTEAFF.

This chain uses TRBV30 with TRBJ1-1; D uncertain. V was trimmed by 0 bases and J by 4 bases, leaving 9 bases between them. This CDR3 region has 13 residues. The germline CDR1 and CDR2 sequences are GTSNPN and SVGIG (reference sequence). The CDR3 nucleotides are TGTGCCTGGAGTGTAGCCACGGGCACTGAAGCTTTCTTT. Translated, it gives CAWSVATGTEAFF.

This clonotype was detected only a few times. This sequence joins TRBV6-5 and TRBJ2-5; the D gene is possibly TRBD2 (6 bases). V was clipped by 8 bases and J by 0 bases, with 16 bases between them. The CDR3 has 15 residues. Germline loops: CDR1 MNHEY, CDR2 SVGAGI. The CDR3 nucleotides read TGTGCCAGCTCCGGTAGCGGATTTTACCAAGAGACCCAGTACTTC. Translated: CASSGSGFYQETQYF.